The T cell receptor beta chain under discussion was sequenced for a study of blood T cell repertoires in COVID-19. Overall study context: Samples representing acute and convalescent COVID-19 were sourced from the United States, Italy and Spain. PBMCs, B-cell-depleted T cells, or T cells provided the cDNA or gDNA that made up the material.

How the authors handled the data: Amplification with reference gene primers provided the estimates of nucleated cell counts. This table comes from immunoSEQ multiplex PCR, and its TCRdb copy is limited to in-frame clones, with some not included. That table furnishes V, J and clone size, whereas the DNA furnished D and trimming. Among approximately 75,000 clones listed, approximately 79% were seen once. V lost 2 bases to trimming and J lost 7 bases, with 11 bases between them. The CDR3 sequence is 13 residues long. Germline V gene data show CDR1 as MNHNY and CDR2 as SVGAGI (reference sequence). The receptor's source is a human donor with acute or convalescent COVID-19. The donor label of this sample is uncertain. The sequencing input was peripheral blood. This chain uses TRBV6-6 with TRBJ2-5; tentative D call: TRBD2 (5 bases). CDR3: CASSYNRAGTQYF. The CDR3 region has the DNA TGTGCCAGCAGTTACAACCGGGCGGGGACCCAGTACTTC.